Given below is one T cell receptor beta chain in context. The data were obtained in a study of blood T cell repertoires in COVID-19. Study context: Material from acute and convalescent COVID-19 was sourced from the United States, Italy and Spain. The analysed material was cDNA or gDNA that came from T cells, B-cell-depleted T cells, or PBMCs.

Authors' processing steps: Using reference gene primer amplification, nucleated cell counts were estimated. This table comes from immunoSEQ multiplex PCR, and its TCRdb copy is limited to in-frame clones, with some not included. V, J and clone size are those of that table, while D and trimming were read from the DNA. Seen here are some 370,000 clones, 89% observed once, and the top ten hold roughly 1.2%. Trimming left V 0 bases short and J 1 base short, with 9 bases between. Per the germline V gene, CDR1 is SGHVS and CDR2 is FQNEAQ. This CDR3 is built from 15 residues. The TCR originated in a man aged 35-49 years with acute or convalescent COVID-19. Sequenced material: peripheral blood. The rearrangement uses TRBV7-8 and TRBJ1-1; D call uncertain. DNA of the CDR3: TGTGCCAGCAGCTTAGCGGGCAGAACGAACACTGAAGCTTTCTTT. Translation gives CASSLAGRTNTEAFF.